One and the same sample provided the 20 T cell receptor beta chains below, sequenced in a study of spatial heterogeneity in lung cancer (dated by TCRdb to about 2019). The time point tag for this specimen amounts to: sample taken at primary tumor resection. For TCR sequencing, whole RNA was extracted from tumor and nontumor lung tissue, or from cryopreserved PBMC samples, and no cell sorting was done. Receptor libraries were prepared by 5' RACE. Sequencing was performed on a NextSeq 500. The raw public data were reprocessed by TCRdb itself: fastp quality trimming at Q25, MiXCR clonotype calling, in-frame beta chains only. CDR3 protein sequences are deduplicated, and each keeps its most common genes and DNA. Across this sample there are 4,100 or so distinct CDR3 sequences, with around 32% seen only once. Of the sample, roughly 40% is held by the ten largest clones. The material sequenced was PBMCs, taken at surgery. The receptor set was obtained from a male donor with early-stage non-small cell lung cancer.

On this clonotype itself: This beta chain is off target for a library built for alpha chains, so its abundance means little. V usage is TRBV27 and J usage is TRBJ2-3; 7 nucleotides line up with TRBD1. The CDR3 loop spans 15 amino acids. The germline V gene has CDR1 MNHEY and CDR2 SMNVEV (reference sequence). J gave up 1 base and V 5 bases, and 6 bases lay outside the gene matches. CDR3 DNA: TGTGCCAGCAGTGCATACCAGGGGGGCACAGATACGCAGTATTTT. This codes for CASSAYQGGTDTQYF.

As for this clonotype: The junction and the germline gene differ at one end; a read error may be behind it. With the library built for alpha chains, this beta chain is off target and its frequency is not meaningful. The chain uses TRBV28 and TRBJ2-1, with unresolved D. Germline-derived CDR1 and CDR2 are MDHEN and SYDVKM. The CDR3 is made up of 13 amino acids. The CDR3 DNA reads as TGTGCCAGCAGTTTTCAATCGGGCAATGAGCAGTTCTTT. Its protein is CASSFQSGNEQFF.

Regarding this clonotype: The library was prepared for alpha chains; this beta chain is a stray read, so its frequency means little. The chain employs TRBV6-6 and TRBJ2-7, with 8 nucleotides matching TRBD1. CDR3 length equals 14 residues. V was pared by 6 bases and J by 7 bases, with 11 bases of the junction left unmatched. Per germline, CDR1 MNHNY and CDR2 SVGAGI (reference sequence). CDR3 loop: CASSRGQGLGEQYF. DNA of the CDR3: TGTGCCAGCAGCCGCGGACAGGGCCTTGGGGAGCAGTACTTC.

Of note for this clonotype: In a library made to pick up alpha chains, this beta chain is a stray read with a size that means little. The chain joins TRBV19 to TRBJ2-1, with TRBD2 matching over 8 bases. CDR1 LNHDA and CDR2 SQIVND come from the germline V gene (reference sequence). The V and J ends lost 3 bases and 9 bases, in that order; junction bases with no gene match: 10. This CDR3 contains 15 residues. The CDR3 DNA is TGTGCCAGTAGTATCAATCCCGGGAGGGCCTCTGAGCAGTTCTTC. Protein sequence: CASSINPGRASEQFF.

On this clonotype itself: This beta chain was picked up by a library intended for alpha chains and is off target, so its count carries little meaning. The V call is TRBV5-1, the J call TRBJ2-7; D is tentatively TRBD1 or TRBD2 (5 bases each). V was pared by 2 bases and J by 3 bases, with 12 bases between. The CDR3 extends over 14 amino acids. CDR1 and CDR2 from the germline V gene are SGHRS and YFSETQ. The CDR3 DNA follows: TGCGCCAGCAGCTTTGGGGGAATAGACTACGAGCAGTACTTC. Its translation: CASSFGGIDYEQYF.

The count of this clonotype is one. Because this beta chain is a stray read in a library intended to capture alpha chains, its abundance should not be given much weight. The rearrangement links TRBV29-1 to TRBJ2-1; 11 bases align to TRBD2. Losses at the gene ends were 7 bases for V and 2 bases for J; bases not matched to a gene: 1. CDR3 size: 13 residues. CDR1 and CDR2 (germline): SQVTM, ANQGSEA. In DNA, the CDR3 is TGCAGCGCGGGACTAGCGGCCTACAATGAGCAGTTCTTC. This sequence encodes CSAGLAAYNEQFF.

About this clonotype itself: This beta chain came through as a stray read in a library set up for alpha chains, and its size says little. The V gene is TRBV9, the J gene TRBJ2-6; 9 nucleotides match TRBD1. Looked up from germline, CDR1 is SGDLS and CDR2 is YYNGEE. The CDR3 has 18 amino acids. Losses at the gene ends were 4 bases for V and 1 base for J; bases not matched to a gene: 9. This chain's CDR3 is CASSSRTGVISGANVLTF. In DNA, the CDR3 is TGTGCCAGCAGCTCCCGGACAGGGGTTATATCTGGGGCCAACGTCCTGACTTTC.

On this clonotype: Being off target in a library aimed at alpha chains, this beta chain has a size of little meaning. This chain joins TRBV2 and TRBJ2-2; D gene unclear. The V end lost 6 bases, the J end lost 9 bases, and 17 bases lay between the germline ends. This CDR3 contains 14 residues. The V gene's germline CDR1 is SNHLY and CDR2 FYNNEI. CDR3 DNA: TGTGCCAGCAGAGTTGGTAGCCTCTCGAGGGAGCTGTTTTTT. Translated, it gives CASRVGSLSRELFF.

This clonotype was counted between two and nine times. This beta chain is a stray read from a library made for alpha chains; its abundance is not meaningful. For the CDR3, the DNA is TGTGCCAGCAGTGACCACGTACGCGATACGCAGTATTTT. Its protein product is CASSDHVRDTQYF. The chain combines TRBV6-4 with TRBJ2-3; D remains ambiguous. Trimming removed 2 bases from V and 6 bases from J, with 9 bases in between. Germline lookup yields CDR1 MRHNA and CDR2 SNTAGT. The CDR3 runs to 13 residues.

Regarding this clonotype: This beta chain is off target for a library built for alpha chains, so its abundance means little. CDR3 bases: TGTGCCAGCAGTCGGGACAGGGGTTTGTTGGAGACCCAGTACTTC. Protein: CASSRDRGLLETQYF. The chain links TRBV6-5 to TRBJ2-5, with 10 nucleotides matching TRBD1. The V gene's germline CDR1 is MNHEY and CDR2 SVGAGI. V gave up 5 bases and J gave up 5 bases; unmatched junction bases: 8. The CDR3 runs to 15 residues.

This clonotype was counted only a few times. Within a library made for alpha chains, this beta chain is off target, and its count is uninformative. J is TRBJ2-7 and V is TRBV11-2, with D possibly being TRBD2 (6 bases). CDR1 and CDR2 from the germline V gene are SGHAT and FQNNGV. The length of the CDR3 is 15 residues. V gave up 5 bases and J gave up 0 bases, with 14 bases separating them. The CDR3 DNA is TGTGCCAGCAGCCCACCGACGGGAGTCTCCTACGAGCAGTACTTC. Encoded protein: CASSPPTGVSYEQYF.

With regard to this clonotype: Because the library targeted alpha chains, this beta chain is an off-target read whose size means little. The CDR3, as DNA: TGCAGCGGAATGGGGCTAGCGGGAGTCAAACCGTTCTTC. Protein sequence: CSGMGLAGVKPFF. The V and J genes are TRBV29-1 and TRBJ2-1; TRBD2 agrees at 10 bases. V dropped 7 bases and J dropped 15; count of bases not matched to a gene: 15. CDR1 SQVTM and CDR2 ANQGSEA come from the germline V gene. The CDR3 runs to 13 residues.

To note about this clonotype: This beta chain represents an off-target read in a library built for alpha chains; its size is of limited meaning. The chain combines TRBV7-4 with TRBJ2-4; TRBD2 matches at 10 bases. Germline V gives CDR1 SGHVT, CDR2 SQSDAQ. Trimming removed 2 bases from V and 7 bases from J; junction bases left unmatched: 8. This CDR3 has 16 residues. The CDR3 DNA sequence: TGTGCCAGCAGCTTAAGCGCGTCTAGCGGGAGTAACATTCAGTACTTC. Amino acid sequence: CASSLSASSGSNIQYF.

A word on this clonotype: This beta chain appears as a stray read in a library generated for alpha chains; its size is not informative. CDR3 DNA sequence: TGTGCCAGCGAACTAGCGGGAAACAATGAGCAGTTCTTC. Amino acids: CASELAGNNEQFF. The rearrangement links TRBV2 to TRBJ2-1; 10 nucleotides agree with TRBD2. Germline CDR1 and CDR2: SNHLY and FYNNEI. V was clipped by 8 bases and J by 5 bases; unmatched bases: 3. The CDR3 runs to 13 residues.

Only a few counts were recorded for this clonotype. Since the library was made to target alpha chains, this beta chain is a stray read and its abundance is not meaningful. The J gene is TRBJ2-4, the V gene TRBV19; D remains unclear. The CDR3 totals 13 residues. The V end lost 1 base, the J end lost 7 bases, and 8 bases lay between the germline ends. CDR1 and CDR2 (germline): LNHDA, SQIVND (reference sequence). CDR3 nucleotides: TGTGCCAGTAGTATAGTCAGGCGGAACATTCAGTACTTC. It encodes CASSIVRRNIQYF.

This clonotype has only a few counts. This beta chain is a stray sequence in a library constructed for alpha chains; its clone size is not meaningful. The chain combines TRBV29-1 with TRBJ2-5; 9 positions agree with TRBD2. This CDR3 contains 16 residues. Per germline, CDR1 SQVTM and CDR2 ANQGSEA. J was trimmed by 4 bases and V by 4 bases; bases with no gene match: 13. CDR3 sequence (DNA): TGCAGCGTTGGTATATTGGGCGGGAGGGGTGGAGAGACCCAGTACTTC. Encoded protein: CSVGILGGRGGETQYF.

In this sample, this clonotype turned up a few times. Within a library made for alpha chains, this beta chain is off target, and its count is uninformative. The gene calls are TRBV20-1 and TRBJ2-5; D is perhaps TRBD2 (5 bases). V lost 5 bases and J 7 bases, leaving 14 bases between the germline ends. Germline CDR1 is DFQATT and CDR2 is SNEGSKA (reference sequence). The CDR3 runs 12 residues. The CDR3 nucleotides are TGCAGTGCTCCTGGACCACGGGGGACCCAGTACTTC. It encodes CSAPGPRGTQYF.

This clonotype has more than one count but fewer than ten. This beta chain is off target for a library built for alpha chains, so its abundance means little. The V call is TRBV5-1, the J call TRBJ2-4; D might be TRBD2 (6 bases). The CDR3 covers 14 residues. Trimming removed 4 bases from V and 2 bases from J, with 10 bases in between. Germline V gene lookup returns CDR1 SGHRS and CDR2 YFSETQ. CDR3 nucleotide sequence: TGCGCCAGCAGCCTCGGGAGTTCCAAAAACATTCAGTACTTC. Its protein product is CASSLGSSKNIQYF.

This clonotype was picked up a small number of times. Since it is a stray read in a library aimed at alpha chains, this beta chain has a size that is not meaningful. The CDR3 sequence: CSVVTGKTSEQFF. The CDR3 bases are TGCAGCGTTGTGACAGGGAAGACGAGTGAGCAGTTCTTC. The chain couples TRBV29-1 to TRBJ2-1, with TRBD1 matching 7 bases. Germline trimming cut 4 bases from V and 9 bases from J; bases unmatched to any gene: 9. Germline V gene lookup returns CDR1 SQVTM and CDR2 ANQGSEA. CDR3 length: 13 amino acids.

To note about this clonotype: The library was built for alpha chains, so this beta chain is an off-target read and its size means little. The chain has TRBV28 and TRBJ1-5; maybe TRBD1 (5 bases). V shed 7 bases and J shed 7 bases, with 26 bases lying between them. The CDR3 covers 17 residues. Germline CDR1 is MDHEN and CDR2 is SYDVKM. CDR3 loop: CASTLWQGSPARQPQHF. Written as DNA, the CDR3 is TGTGCCAGCACCTTATGGCAGGGTAGCCCCGCCAGGCAGCCCCAGCATTTT.